This T cell receptor (beta chain) appears in the sequencing data of a study of cytomegalovirus exposure and HLA in healthy donors. Study findings and constraints: Accurate prediction of most subjects' HLA-A and HLA-B alleles from TCR beta sequences was reported. Most TCR sequences showed up rarely, but some public TCRs showed up in many donors.

PCR was performed using 60 Vbeta and 13 Jbeta primers. The method was immunoSEQ multiplex PCR; TCRdb's version includes in-frame clones alone and lacks a portion of them. The table shows under 200,000 clones, with roughly 80% occurring only once. As to this clone: Its specificity is not known.

Germline V lookup: CDR1 SGHTA, CDR2 FQGTGA. Trimming left V 2 bases short and J 0 bases short, with 6 bases between. This CDR3 spans 14 amino acids. The TCR originated in a man younger than 45 in good health and CMV-seropositive. The rearrangement links TRBV7-3 to TRBJ2-3; D uncertain. The specimen sequenced was PBMCs. The CDR3 region is CASSLGLSTDTQYF. DNA for the CDR3: TGTGCCAGCAGCTTAGGGCTAAGCACAGATACGCAGTATTTT.